The 24 T cell receptor beta chains below were found in one sample sequenced in a study of cytomegalovirus exposure and HLA in healthy donors. Clones were read by immunoSEQ multiplex PCR, and TCRdb kept only the in-frame ones, dropping some. The sample records about 58,000 clones, roughly 90% being singletons. The sequencing input was PBMCs. These receptors originate from a man aged 18 to 29 in good health and CMV-seronegative.

J is TRBJ2-5 and V is TRBV5-6; 9 nucleotides line up with TRBD1. With V trimmed by 5 bases and J by 4 bases, 12 bases remained unmatched. This CDR3 comprises 16 residues. The V gene's germline CDR1 is SGHDT and CDR2 YYEEEE. Here the CDR3 reads CASSWTGTGYRETQYF. CDR3 nucleotide sequence: TGTGCCAGCAGTTGGACCGGGACAGGGTATCGAGAGACCCAGTACTTC.

The chain couples TRBV5-6 to TRBJ2-7; TRBD1 might be the D (5 bases). Germline V gene lookup returns CDR1 SGHDT and CDR2 YYEEEE. This CDR3 has 14 residues. V dropped 3 bases and J dropped 6 bases, with 16 bases sitting between them. CDR3 region: CASSSGAGFGEQYF. CDR3 sequence (DNA): TGTGCCAGCAGCTCCGGCGCAGGGTTTGGCGAGCAGTACTTC.

The rearrangement joins TRBV9 to TRBJ2-1, with TRBD2 matching over 10 bases. Germline assignment: CDR1 SGDLS and CDR2 YYNGEE. The CDR3 has 15 amino acids. V dropped 3 bases and J dropped 5; count of bases not matched to a gene: 5. The chain's CDR3 is CASSARTSGDNEQFF. Written as DNA, the CDR3 is TGTGCCAGCAGCGCCCGGACTAGCGGAGACAATGAGCAGTTCTTC.

The chain is built from TRBV10-3 and TRBJ1-2; weak D call: TRBD1 (6 bases). CDR3 size: 18 residues. The V end lost 0 bases, the J end lost 2 bases, and 19 bases lay between the germline ends. Germline CDR1 ENHRY, CDR2 SYGVKD. The CDR3 DNA reads as TGTGCCATCAGTGAGTCGAGGGGGACCGGGACATCGAACTATGGCTACACCTTC. Protein product: CAISESRGTGTSNYGYTF.

This chain uses TRBV5-1 with TRBJ1-1; 10 bases align to TRBD1. Looked up from germline, CDR1 is SGHRS and CDR2 is YFSETQ. J was trimmed by 5 bases and V by 4 bases; bases with no gene match: 2. The CDR3 is made up of 13 amino acids. The CDR3 is CASSTGQGTEAFF. As DNA, the CDR3 is TGCGCCAGCAGCACGGGACAGGGGACTGAAGCTTTCTTT.

This clone has just one count. The chain joins TRBV5-4 to TRBJ2-1, with a tentative D call TRBD1 (6 bases). Trimming pared 4 bases from V and 0 bases from J, leaving 11 bases between. The germline CDR1 and CDR2 sequences are SGHNT and YYREEE (reference sequence). The CDR3 has 15 residues. The CDR3 DNA follows: TGTGCCAGCAGCCTGGACAGAAGCTCCTACAATGAGCAGTTCTTC. This sequence encodes CASSLDRSSYNEQFF.

The chain employs TRBV28 and TRBJ2-3; 7 bases are a match to TRBD2. After removal of 2 bases from V and 2 bases from J, the junction contained 16 bases not matched to a gene. Germline values: CDR1 MDHEN, CDR2 SYDVKM. The CDR3 covers 19 residues. The chain's CDR3 is CASSLTAWGGRGDTDTQYF. CDR3 sequence (DNA): TGTGCCAGCAGTTTAACCGCCTGGGGGGGACGGGGGGACACAGATACGCAGTATTTT. The whole variable domain, remainder taken from reference TRBV28 and TRBJ2-3, is DVKVTQSSRYLVKRTGEKVFLECVQDMDHENMFWYRQDPGLGLRLIYFSYDVKMKEKGDIPEGYSVSREKKERFSLILESASTNQTSMYLCASSLTAWGGRGDTDTQYFGPGTRLTVL.

The V and J genes are TRBV6-1 and TRBJ2-7; 9 nucleotides line up with TRBD1. This CDR3 is 16 amino acids long. Germline CDR1 is MNHNS and CDR2 is SASEGT. V was pared by 2 bases and J by 4 bases, with 9 bases of the junction left unmatched. For the CDR3, the DNA is TGTGCCAGCAGTGAACGCGGGGACAGGGTTTCTTACGAGCAGTACTTC. Its protein product is CASSERGDRVSYEQYF.

V gene TRBV28 combines with J gene TRBJ2-1; 7 positions match TRBD2. There are 15 residues in the CDR3. CDR1 is MDHEN, CDR2 SYDVKM, per germline. V shed 3 bases and J 6 bases; nucleotides not matched to a gene: 8. The CDR3 sequence is CASSFAGLRGNEQFF. The CDR3 DNA reads as TGTGCCAGCAGTTTCGCGGGACTAAGGGGCAATGAGCAGTTCTTC.

The chain joins TRBV7-2 to TRBJ2-7; weak D call: TRBD1 (6 bases). The V end was cut by 4 bases, the J end by 4 bases, with 17 bases between. The CDR3 consists of 15 residues. Germline V gene lookup returns CDR1 SGHTA and CDR2 FQGNSA. CDR3 DNA sequence: TGTGCCAGCAGCTCCAGGGGTGGGAGAGATTACGAGCAGTACTTC. This encodes CASSSRGGRDYEQYF.

The rearrangement joins TRBV15 to TRBJ2-2; 8 nucleotides agree with TRBD2. CDR1 is LNHNV and CDR2 is YYDKDF in the germline V gene (reference sequence). The CDR3 length is 18 residues. The junction had 13 bases not matched to a gene; V was cut back by 1 base and J by 6 bases. CDR3 sequence: CATSRAVLGLAGAGELFF. The CDR3 region has the DNA TGTGCCACCAGCAGAGCGGTTCTTGGGCTAGCGGGCGCCGGGGAGCTGTTTTTT.

The V call is TRBV4-1, the J call TRBJ2-7; 8 positions agree with TRBD2. Germline CDR1 is MGHRA and CDR2 is YSYEKL. This CDR3 is built from 15 residues. V lost 3 bases to trimming and J lost 4 bases; unmatched junction nucleotides: 8. The CDR3 sequence is CASSQQRGGMYEQYF. CDR3 DNA: TGCGCCAGCAGCCAGCAACGCGGGGGGATGTACGAGCAGTACTTC.

This clone occurred once. The rearrangement joins TRBV2 to TRBJ1-5, with a tentative D call TRBD1 (5 bases). CDR3 size: 13 residues. Per the germline V gene, CDR1 is SNHLY and CDR2 is FYNNEI. V lost 5 bases, J lost 5 bases, and 10 bases lay in between. The CDR3 loop is CASSQGGDQPQHF. DNA of the CDR3: TGTGCCAGCAGTCAGGGAGGTGATCAGCCCCAGCATTTT.

The genes are TRBV18 and TRBJ1-2, with unresolved D. The CDR3 totals 14 residues. V dropped 2 bases and J dropped 0 bases, with 7 bases sitting between them. Germline V gene lookup returns CDR1 KGHSH and CDR2 LQKENI. The CDR3 DNA follows: TGTGCCAGCTCACCATCCGTAACTAACTATGGCTACACCTTC. Protein product: CASSPSVTNYGYTF.

This CDR3 reads CASRPLDRGQETQYF. DNA of the CDR3: TGTGCCAGCAGACCGCTGGACAGGGGGCAGGAGACCCAGTACTTC. The V and J genes are TRBV5-6 and TRBJ2-5; the match to TRBD1 covers 11 bases. The V and J ends lost 5 bases and 5 bases, in that order; junction bases with no gene match: 8. Germline assignment: CDR1 SGHDT and CDR2 YYEEEE. The CDR3 sequence is 15 residues long.

J is TRBJ2-3 and V is TRBV2; 8 nucleotides line up with TRBD2. The CDR3 is 15 amino acids. The germline V gene has CDR1 SNHLY and CDR2 FYNNEI. V lost 1 base and J lost 2; bases outside the gene matches: 2. CDR3 coding DNA: TGTGCCAGCAGTGAAGATAGCGGGACCACAGATACGCAGTATTTT. It codes for CASSEDSGTTDTQYF.

The chain recombines TRBV6-1 with TRBJ2-7, with D perhaps TRBD2 (6 bases). V dropped 6 bases and J dropped 6 bases, with 12 bases sitting between them. The CDR3 contains 12 residues. Per germline, CDR1 MNHNS and CDR2 SASEGT. CDR3 coding DNA: TGTGCCAGCAGGAGGGACGGGGGCGAGCAGTACTTC. Translated, it gives CASRRDGGEQYF.

This clone was seen once. V usage is TRBV7-8 and J usage is TRBJ1-5; D unclear. Looked up from germline, CDR1 is SGHVS and CDR2 is FQNEAQ. V shed 0 bases and J shed 7 bases, with 4 bases lying between them. The CDR3 spans 12 residues. This CDR3 reads CASSLARQPQHF. The CDR3 region has the DNA TGTGCCAGCAGCTTAGCGCGGCAGCCCCAGCATTTT.

The chain recombines TRBV5-6 with TRBJ1-2; the D gene is possibly TRBD1 (5 bases). The CDR3 contains 15 residues. Germline V lookup: CDR1 SGHDT, CDR2 YYEEEE. Trimming removed 4 bases at V and 3 bases at J, with 16 bases between. The CDR3 DNA is TGTGCCAGCAGCAAGGCCCACGGGGGATACTATGGCTACACCTTC. Amino acids: CASSKAHGGYYGYTF.

The rearrangement uses TRBV28 and TRBJ2-7; 9 bases match TRBD1. V was pared by 2 bases and J by 4 bases, with 9 bases of the junction left unmatched. From germline, CDR1 is MDHEN and CDR2 SYDVKM. CDR3 length equals 16 residues. The CDR3 bases are TGTGCCAGCAGTTTAGCGGGAACAGGGGGCGGGTACGAGCAGTACTTC. Protein: CASSLAGTGGGYEQYF.

The V call is TRBV28, the J call TRBJ1-1; D remains ambiguous. CDR1 is MDHEN, CDR2 SYDVKM, per germline. The CDR3 runs 17 residues. V lost 4 bases to trimming and J lost 0 bases, with 18 bases between them. This chain's CDR3 is CASSSPSTGVLNTEAFF. CDR3 DNA: TGTGCCAGCAGTTCACCGTCCACCGGGGTATTGAACACTGAAGCTTTCTTT.

V and J are TRBV7-9 and TRBJ2-7; D is perhaps TRBD2 (6 bases). With 8 bases removed from V and 6 bases from J, the gap between germline ends came to 23 bases. The germline V gene encodes CDR1 SEHNR and CDR2 FQNEAQ (reference sequence). This CDR3 is 15 amino acids long. Here the CDR3 DNA reads TGTGCCAGCGGATCCAAGCTTGACGGGGGAAGCGAGCAGTACTTC. Translation: CASGSKLDGGSEQYF.

The chain combines TRBV10-3 with TRBJ2-3; D is uncertain. The CDR3 is 14 residues long. Germline V gives CDR1 ENHRY, CDR2 SYGVKD. V lost 6 bases to trimming and J lost 0 bases, with 10 bases between them. DNA for the CDR3: TGTGCCATCAGGGGCCCGGATAGCACAGATACGCAGTATTTT. Translated: CAIRGPDSTDTQYF.

The V and J genes are TRBV27 and TRBJ2-3; 12 nucleotides match TRBD1. V lost 5 bases, J lost 4 bases, and 10 bases stayed unmatched. The CDR3 is 17 residues long. Germline loops: CDR1 MNHEY, CDR2 SMNVEV (reference sequence). The CDR3 loop is CASSPYRDRGQADTQYF. CDR3 sequence (DNA): TGTGCCAGCAGTCCCTACCGGGACAGGGGGCAGGCAGATACGCAGTATTTT.